The 23 T cell receptor beta chains below all came from one sample that was sequenced in a study of CD8+ T cells in alopecia areata. cDNA reverse transcribed from extracted RNA served as the sequencing template. Data came from immunoSEQ multiplex PCR; TCRdb stores just in-frame clones and leaves some out. The sample lists 110,000 to 150,000 clones; about 60% were seen once. The sample consisted of CD4+ T cells sorted from blood, taken at week 0. These receptors all come from a human donor with alopecia areata.

This chain uses TRBV14 with TRBJ1-4; D gene ambiguous. This CDR3 spans 14 amino acids. V gave up 0 bases and J gave up 11 bases, with 13 bases separating them. The germline CDR1 and CDR2 sequences are SGHDN and FVKESK. The CDR3 nucleotides are TGTGCCAGCAGCCAAGATTCGGGTTCCGGGAAACTGTTTTTT. Encoded protein: CASSQDSGSGKLFF.

The V and J genes are TRBV5-1 and TRBJ2-4; 8 bases agree with TRBD1. The CDR3 sequence is 13 residues long. Trimming took 4 bases from V and 7 from J; bases not matched to a gene: 4. Germline values: CDR1 SGHRS, CDR2 YFSETQ. The CDR3 spells CASSLDRANIQYF. The DNA of the CDR3 is TGCGCCAGCAGCCTGGACAGGGCCAACATTCAGTACTTC.

The chain links TRBV30 to TRBJ2-7, with 7 nucleotides matching TRBD1. Germline loops: CDR1 GTSNPN, CDR2 SVGIG (reference sequence). V was pared by 0 bases and J by 0 bases, with 5 bases of the junction left unmatched. CDR3 length equals 15 residues. CDR3 nucleotide sequence: TGTGCCTGGAGTGTATTGGGGACAGCCTCCTACGAGCAGTACTTC. Translating it yields CAWSVLGTASYEQYF.

V usage is TRBV30 and J usage is TRBJ2-3; D ambiguous. V was shortened by 4 bases and J by 0 bases, with 11 bases between the two germline ends. Germline CDR1 GTSNPN, CDR2 SVGIG (reference sequence). The length of the CDR3 is 14 residues. CDR3 coding DNA: TGTGCCTGGACAGTGGGCCCTAGCACAGATACGCAGTATTTT. The encoded protein is CAWTVGPSTDTQYF.

A single count supports this clone. This chain links TRBV29-1 with TRBJ1-2, with no clear D. Trimming shortened V by 5 bases and J by 3 bases, and 7 bases separated the two germline ends. The germline V gene encodes CDR1 SQVTM and CDR2 ANQGSEA. There are 11 residues in the CDR3. The CDR3 sequence is CSVRRDYGYTF. In DNA, the CDR3 is TGCAGCGTTCGACGGGACTATGGCTACACCTTC.

This clone was detected once. The rearrangement uses TRBV4-3 and TRBJ1-2; D gene ambiguous. V lost 0 bases, J lost 4 bases, and 3 bases lay in between. Germline CDR1 reads LGHNA; CDR2 reads YSLEER. CDR3 length equals 12 residues. Written as DNA, the CDR3 is TGCGCCAGCAGCCAAGATCTCTATGGCTACACCTTC. It specifies CASSQDLYGYTF.

The chain recombines TRBV7-2 with TRBJ2-5, with 9 bases lining up with TRBD2. V shed 1 base, J shed 5 bases, and the junction held 8 bases outside the gene matches. This CDR3 comprises 16 residues. Germline lookup yields CDR1 SGHTA and CDR2 FQGNSA. The CDR3, as DNA: TGTGCCAGCAGCTTAGGGTTGAGCGGGGGGATGGAGACCCAGTACTTC. Protein product: CASSLGLSGGMETQYF.

This clone has more than one count but fewer than ten. V usage is TRBV6-4 and J usage is TRBJ2-3; weak D call: TRBD1 (6 bases). The CDR3 has 14 amino acids. In germline, CDR1 is MRHNA, CDR2 SNTAGT. Trimming cost V 6 bases and J 2 bases, with 12 bases left between them. CDR3: CASRRQGLTDTQYF. The CDR3, as DNA: TGTGCCAGCAGGAGGCAGGGGCTCACAGATACGCAGTATTTT.

Concerning this clone itself: The same CDR3 arises from other DNA sequences in this sample as well. The chain couples TRBV5-1 to TRBJ1-5; 10 bases line up with TRBD1. This CDR3 region has 14 residues. After removal of 2 bases from V and 5 bases from J, the junction contained 1 base not matched to a gene. Germline V gene data show CDR1 as SGHRS and CDR2 as YFSETQ. The CDR3 DNA is TGCGCCAGCAGCTTAGGACAGGGGGATCAGCCCCAGCATTTT. It is translated as CASSLGQGDQPQHF.

This clone has more than one count but fewer than ten. This chain uses TRBV7-6 with TRBJ1-5; D not resolved. Germline V gene lookup returns CDR1 SGHVS and CDR2 FNYEAQ. The CDR3 is made up of 16 amino acids. V was trimmed by 5 bases and J by 7 bases, leaving 21 bases between them. The chain's CDR3 is CASSPWSGGSRQPQHF. Here the CDR3 DNA reads TGTGCCAGCAGCCCGTGGAGCGGTGGGTCCCGCCAGCCCCAGCATTTT.

The J gene is TRBJ2-5, the V gene TRBV15, with a weak D call TRBD2 (6 bases). Germline V CDR1 and CDR2: LNHNV, YYDKDF (reference sequence). CDR3 length equals 16 residues. The V end lost 1 base, the J end lost 5 bases, and 17 bases lay between the germline ends. The CDR3 loop reads CATSRASRGPRETQYF. The CDR3 DNA follows: TGTGCCACCAGCAGAGCATCGCGGGGTCCGAGGGAGACCCAGTACTTC. Supplemented by reference TRBV15 and TRBJ2-5, the full variable domain reads DAMVIQNPRYQVTQFGKPVTLSCSQTLNHNVMYWYQQKSSQAPKLLFHYYDKDFNNEADTPDNFQSRRPNTSFCFLDIRSPGLGDTAMYLCATSRASRGPRETQYFGPGTRLLVL.

J is TRBJ1-5 and V is TRBV4-1; TRBD1 aligns across 7 bases. J gave up 1 base and V 2 bases, and 5 bases lay outside the gene matches. Germline V gene sequence: CDR1 MGHRA, CDR2 YSYEKL. CDR3 length: 16 amino acids. The CDR3 region is CASSQTKGASNQPQHF. The CDR3 DNA reads TGCGCCAGCAGCCAAACTAAGGGGGCCAGCAATCAGCCCCAGCATTTT.

V usage is TRBV7-2 and J usage is TRBJ2-1, with D perhaps matching TRBD2 (5 bases). Germline V gene data show CDR1 as SGHTA and CDR2 as FQGNSA. This CDR3 has 15 residues. V lost 6 bases and J lost 1, with 13 bases in between. The CDR3 protein is CASSPGLVSYNEQFF. As DNA, the CDR3 is TGTGCCAGCAGTCCCGGACTGGTGTCCTACAATGAGCAGTTCTTC.

The V call is TRBV29-1, the J call TRBJ2-7; D gene unclear. V lost 5 bases and J lost 1, with 9 bases in between. CDR3 length equals 12 residues. Germline V lookup: CDR1 SQVTM, CDR2 ANQGSEA. The CDR3 reads CSVSSGSYEQYF. As DNA, the CDR3 is TGCAGCGTTTCCTCAGGTTCCTACGAGCAGTACTTC.

The V call is TRBV4-2, the J call TRBJ2-1, with 7 nucleotides matching TRBD2. Germline V lookup: CDR1 LGHNA, CDR2 YNFKEQ. Trimming cost V 0 bases and J 4 bases; bases outside gene matches: 6. The CDR3 length is 16 residues. CDR3 residues: CASSQDEGLNYNEQFF. CDR3 sequence (DNA): TGTGCCAGCAGCCAAGATGAGGGACTAAATTACAATGAGCAGTTCTTC.

In its sample, this clone was seen a few times. The chain combines TRBV7-2 with TRBJ1-5, with TRBD1 identical over 10 bases. The V gene end was trimmed by 5 bases and the J gene end by 1 base; junction bases not matched to a gene: 2. The germline CDR1 and CDR2 sequences are SGHTA and FQGNSA. The CDR3 spans 15 residues. The DNA of the CDR3 is TGTGCCAGCAGCCCGGGACAGGGGAGCAATCAGCCCCAGCATTTT. Translating it yields CASSPGQGSNQPQHF. Filled out from reference TRBV7-2 and TRBJ1-5, the complete variable domain reads GAGVSQSPSNKVTEKGKDVELRCDPISGHTALYWYRQSLGQGLEFLIYFQGNSAPDKSGLPSDRFSAERTGGSVSTLTIQRTQQEDSAVYLCASSPGQGSNQPQHFGDGTRLSIL.

There are many counts of this clone. V is TRBV27 and J is TRBJ2-5; 7 bases are shared with TRBD2. V shed 1 base, J shed 4 bases, and the junction held 3 bases outside the gene matches. The germline CDR1 and CDR2 sequences are MNHEY and SMNVEV (reference sequence). The CDR3 loop spans 14 amino acids. The CDR3 sequence: CASSLWEGGETQYF. CDR3 coding DNA: TGTGCCAGCAGTTTATGGGAGGGAGGAGAGACCCAGTACTTC.

This clone was counted only a few times. The rearrangement joins TRBV5-6 to TRBJ1-1; D unclear. V lost 2 bases to trimming and J lost 11 bases, with 13 bases between them. Germline CDR1 reads SGHDT; CDR2 reads YYEEEE. The CDR3 length is 12 residues. This CDR3 is CASSLSRGGAFF. In DNA form, the CDR3 reads TGTGCCAGCAGCTTAAGCCGGGGAGGTGCTTTCTTT. Together with reference TRBV5-6 and TRBJ1-1, the CDR3 gives the full variable domain: DAGVTQSPTHLIKTRGQQVTLRCSPKSGHDTVSWYQQALGQGPQFIFQYYEEEERQRGNFPDRFSGHQFPNYSSELNVNALLLGDSALYLCASSLSRGGAFFGQGTRLTVV.

This rearrangement joins TRBV5-1 to TRBJ2-5, with a tentative D call TRBD2 (5 bases). V lost 0 bases to trimming and J lost 1 base, with 10 bases between them. Per germline, CDR1 SGHRS and CDR2 YFSETQ. The CDR3 covers 15 residues. CDR3 DNA sequence: TGCGCCAGCAGCTTGGAGTGGGGAGCCCAAGAGACCCAGTACTTC. As protein: CASSLEWGAQETQYF.

This sequence joins TRBV27 and TRBJ2-2, with a tentative D call TRBD1 (5 bases). The length of the CDR3 is 15 residues. Germline-derived CDR1 and CDR2 are MNHEY and SMNVEV (reference sequence). Deletions cut 5 bases from V and 5 bases from J, with 15 bases between. CDR3 in DNA: TGTGCCAGCAGTCCCCCTTACTCAGGGACCGGGGAGCTGTTTTTT. Amino acids: CASSPPYSGTGELFF.

The rearrangement links TRBV4-1 to TRBJ2-7; no definite D call. Trimming left V 4 bases short and J 4 bases short, with 14 bases between. CDR1 MGHRA and CDR2 YSYEKL come from the germline V gene. CDR3 size: 14 residues. The CDR3 region has the DNA TGCGCCAGCAGCCTACGCGAGCAGTCGTACGAGCAGTACTTC. Its translation: CASSLREQSYEQYF.

V usage is TRBV4-1 and J usage is TRBJ1-5, with a possible D match to TRBD1 (6 bases). Looked up from germline, CDR1 is MGHRA and CDR2 is YSYEKL. The CDR3 has 16 amino acids. The ends were cut back, 1 base at V and 7 bases at J, with 17 bases in the middle. The CDR3 reads CASSQVGGWAGQPQHF. CDR3 nucleotides: TGCGCCAGCAGCCAAGTAGGGGGGTGGGCAGGGCAGCCCCAGCATTTT.

The chain recombines TRBV30 with TRBJ2-3; D is perhaps TRBD2 (7 bases). Trimming removed 0 bases at V and 3 bases at J, with 16 bases between. Looked up from germline, CDR1 is GTSNPN and CDR2 is SVGIG (reference sequence). CDR3 length: 16 amino acids. This chain's CDR3 is CAWSVQGGAWTDTQYF. In nucleotides, the CDR3 is TGTGCCTGGAGTGTACAAGGGGGGGCTTGGACAGATACGCAGTATTTT.